These 16 T cell receptor beta chains were all obtained from the same sample, sequenced in a study of blood T cell repertoires in COVID-19. Libraries were prepared by immunoSEQ multiplex PCR; TCRdb keeps only in-frame clonotypes and omits some of them. This table holds tens of thousands of clones, more than 80% found once. The specimen was peripheral blood. The receptors stem from a human donor in a cohort sampled during active COVID-19.

V and J are TRBV7-8 and TRBJ2-1; perhaps TRBD2 as D (7 bases). This CDR3 is 16 amino acids long. Trimming pared 4 bases from V and 6 bases from J, leaving 19 bases between. The germline V gene encodes CDR1 SGHVS and CDR2 FQNEAQ. The CDR3 protein is CASSSRFLRGPNEQFF. CDR3 sequence (DNA): TGTGCCAGCAGCTCTCGGTTTTTGCGGGGGCCCAATGAGCAGTTCTTC.

This clone has a handful of counts. The CDR3 is CASTGQQNTEAFF. The CDR3 coding sequence is TGTGCCAGCACGGGACAACAGAACACTGAAGCTTTCTTT. The chain employs TRBV7-9 and TRBJ1-1; D may be TRBD1 (6 bases). CDR3 length: 13 amino acids. The V end was cut by 7 bases, the J end by 1 base, with 10 bases between. Germline V gene lookup returns CDR1 SEHNR and CDR2 FQNEAQ (reference sequence). Combining the CDR3 with reference TRBV7-9 and TRBJ1-1 gives the whole variable domain DTGVSQNPRHKITKRGQNVTFRCDPISEHNRLYWYRQTLGQGPEFLTYFQNEAQLEKSRLLSDRFSAERPKGSFSTLEIQRTEQGDSAMYLCASTGQQNTEAFFGQGTRLTVV.

The chain has TRBV4-1 and TRBJ2-2; D perhaps matches TRBD1 (6 bases). Trimming left V 0 bases short and J 6 bases short, with 11 bases between. Germline CDR1 and CDR2: MGHRA and YSYEKL. The length of the CDR3 is 15 residues. For the CDR3, the DNA is TGCGCCAGCAGCCAAGAGATAGCAGGGGCCGGGGAGCTGTTTTTT. Protein sequence: CASSQEIAGAGELFF.

The rearrangement joins TRBV7-6 to TRBJ2-1, with TRBD2 identical over 10 bases. The CDR3 has 16 residues. J was trimmed by 1 base and V by 4 bases; bases with no gene match: 4. Germline V gene sequence: CDR1 SGHVS, CDR2 FNYEAQ. The CDR3 DNA reads as TGTGCCAGCAGCTATGGACTAGCGGAATCCTACAATGAGCAGTTCTTC. Its protein product is CASSYGLAESYNEQFF.

This rearrangement joins TRBV20-1 to TRBJ2-1; a weak D match, TRBD2 (5 bases). Germline V lookup: CDR1 DFQATT, CDR2 SNEGSKA (reference sequence). Trimming stripped 6 bases from V and 6 bases from J, with 9 bases between. The CDR3 is 11 residues long. CDR3 sequence reads: CSATGFNEQFF. The CDR3 DNA reads TGCAGTGCCACGGGATTCAATGAGCAGTTCTTC.

The chain uses TRBV6-5 and TRBJ2-3, with 10 positions matching TRBD1. Germline values: CDR1 MNHEY, CDR2 SVGAGI. The CDR3 is 15 residues long. The trim removed 5 bases at V and 9 bases at J, leaving 11 bases unmatched. The CDR3 bases are TGTGCCAGCAGTAGGACAGGGGGGATTTCGGGGACGCAGTATTTT. It specifies CASSRTGGISGTQYF.

The chain carries TRBV2 and TRBJ2-1; D is undetermined. This CDR3 comprises 13 residues. The V and J ends lost 3 bases and 9 bases respectively, with 12 bases between them. Germline CDR1 is SNHLY and CDR2 is FYNNEI. The CDR3 sequence is CASSEVGTGEQFF. CDR3 bases: TGTGCCAGCAGTGAGGTCGGTACGGGTGAGCAGTTCTTC.

The chain has TRBV19 and TRBJ1-6; 8 bases match TRBD1. Germline values: CDR1 LNHDA, CDR2 SQIVND (reference sequence). J lost 7 bases, V lost 7 bases, and 6 bases had no gene match. This CDR3 contains 14 residues. The CDR3 here is CASNFQGANSPLHF. The CDR3 DNA sequence: TGTGCCAGTAATTTTCAGGGGGCGAATTCACCCCTCCACTTT.

This clone was picked up a small number of times. The chain combines TRBV10-2 with TRBJ1-5; D perhaps matches TRBD1 (5 bases). Trimming took off 7 bases at V and 0 bases at J, with 19 bases between the two ends. Germline V gene sequence: CDR1 WSHSY, CDR2 SAAADI. The CDR3 runs 17 residues. Written as DNA, the CDR3 is TGCGCCAGCACAACCCCACAGGAGTTCTATAGCAATCAGCCCCAGCATTTT. Translation gives CASTTPQEFYSNQPQHF.

This clone was seen a single time. This rearrangement joins TRBV19 to TRBJ2-5; D possibly corresponds to TRBD2 (6 bases). Between the trimmed V and J ends, which lost 8 bases and 3 bases, there was a span of 19 bases. Germline V lookup: CDR1 LNHDA, CDR2 SQIVND (reference sequence). The CDR3 is 15 amino acids. DNA of the CDR3: TGTGCCAGTGCCTTTGGAGGGGCAACTGAAGAGACCCAGTACTTC. Residues: CASAFGGATEETQYF. Full variable domain (missing parts from reference TRBV19 and TRBJ2-5): DGGITQSPKYLFRKEGQNVTLSCEQNLNHDAMYWYRQDPGQGLRLIYYSQIVNDFQKGDIAEGYSVSREKKESFPLTVTSAQKNPTAFYLCASAFGGATEETQYFGPGTRLLVL.

The chain combines TRBV27 with TRBJ1-2; TRBD1 matches 7 bases. This CDR3 comprises 14 residues. V lost 6 bases and J lost 4; bases outside the gene matches: 8. Per germline, CDR1 MNHEY and CDR2 SMNVEV (reference sequence). CDR3 bases: TGTGCCAGCAGATCCCGGGACAGCAGCTATGGCTACACCTTC. Translation: CASRSRDSSYGYTF.

The chain has TRBV11-2 and TRBJ1-6; TRBD1 matches at 11 bases. V trimming: 1 base; J trimming: 9 bases; junction bases outside the gene matches: 5. The CDR3 is 16 amino acids. The germline V gene has CDR1 SGHAT and CDR2 FQNNGV. The CDR3 DNA sequence: TGTGCCAGCAGCTTAGCCGGGACAGGGGGTCGTTCACCCCTCCACTTT. Its translation is CASSLAGTGGRSPLHF.

This clone was recorded only once. The sample carries other DNA sequences with the same CDR3. This chain links TRBV7-2 with TRBJ1-2, with D possibly matching TRBD1 (6 bases). CDR1 is SGHTA and CDR2 is FQGNSA in the germline V gene. The CDR3 length is 15 residues. V lost 5 bases to trimming and J lost 4 bases, with 17 bases between them. In DNA, the CDR3 is TGTGCCAGCAGCCTTGAACAGGGAGAGGGCTATGGCTACACCTTC. Its translation: CASSLEQGEGYGYTF.

The gene calls are TRBV14 and TRBJ2-5; possibly TRBD1 for D (6 bases). V was shortened by 4 bases and J by 5 bases, with 20 bases between the two germline ends. The CDR3 extends over 16 amino acids. Germline V gene data show CDR1 as SGHDN and CDR2 as FVKESK. In nucleotides, the CDR3 is TGTGCCAGCAGCCCCCTAGGTCAGGGGATGGGGGAGACCCAGTACTTC. It is translated as CASSPLGQGMGETQYF. Based on the CDR3 plus reference TRBV14 and TRBJ2-5, the full variable domain is EAGVTQFPSHSVIEKGQTVTLRCDPISGHDNLYWYRRVMGKEIKFLLHFVKESKQDESGMPNNRFLAERTGGTYSTLKVQPAELEDSGVYFCASSPLGQGMGETQYFGPGTRLLVL.

The chain is built from TRBV19 and TRBJ2-7; D is undetermined. CDR1 is LNHDA and CDR2 is SQIVND in the germline V gene (reference sequence). The CDR3 has 15 amino acids. Trimming removed 3 bases at V and 5 bases at J, with 17 bases between. CDR3 DNA sequence: TGTGCCAGTAGTATGTCAGTTTACCCCACCGACGAGCAGTACTTC. The encoded protein is CASSMSVYPTDEQYF.

This clone was counted between two and nine times. V and J are TRBV6-5 and TRBJ1-2; TRBD1 matches 9 bases. Germline values: CDR1 MNHEY, CDR2 SVGAGI. V lost 7 bases to trimming and J lost 4 bases; unmatched junction nucleotides: 10. The length of the CDR3 is 15 residues. This chain's CDR3 is CASTLREDRGYGYTF. The CDR3 coding sequence is TGTGCCAGCACCCTGCGTGAGGACAGGGGCTATGGCTACACCTTC.